These 26 T cell receptor beta chains were sequenced from one sample in a study of T cell responses to AZD1222 COVID-19 vaccine (dated by TCRdb to the early 2020s). Per the publication, the time point label means: baseline before first vaccination. The sample's treatment or condition, from its label and the paper: meningococcal conjugate vaccine given as trial control. Library preparation employed the immunoSEQ multiplex PCR assay. The source is immuneACCESS, and TCRdb retained only in-frame sequences with V and J called. Part of the clones is not carried over; for the studies checked, unresolved V genes explain less than half of this, and the remainder is unexplained. Counted in this sample were over 60,000 clones; about four fifths of them appeared once. Approximately 23% of the sample is taken by the ten largest. The sample consisted of peripheral blood, taken on day 0 of MenACWY control vaccination. These receptors were collected from an adult in good health.

The CDR3 coding sequence is TGCAGCGTTCAGGTTAACTATGGCTACACCTTC. Translating gives CSVQVNYGYTF. J is TRBJ1-2 and V is TRBV29-1; no firm D call. Trimming stripped 5 bases from V and 1 base from J, with 5 bases between. Germline values: CDR1 SQVTM, CDR2 ANQGSEA. The CDR3 contains 11 residues.

This rearrangement joins TRBV5-6 to TRBJ1-1; tentative D call: TRBD1 (5 bases). CDR3 length: 14 amino acids. Germline V gene sequence: CDR1 SGHDT, CDR2 YYEEEE. The V end was cut by 3 bases, the J end by 6 bases, with 15 bases between. CDR3: CASSSGARGSEAFF. CDR3 nucleotides: TGTGCCAGCAGCTCCGGGGCAAGGGGTTCTGAAGCTTTCTTT.

The J gene is TRBJ1-5, the V gene TRBV27, with a possible D match to TRBD1 (5 bases). This CDR3 has 17 residues. Trimming shortened V by 4 bases and J by 3 bases, and 19 bases separated the two germline ends. Germline loops: CDR1 MNHEY, CDR2 SMNVEV (reference sequence). The CDR3 sequence: CASSSPRGAANNQPQHF. Here the CDR3 DNA reads TGTGCCAGCAGTTCCCCCCGCGGGGCAGCCAACAATCAGCCCCAGCATTTT.

This chain connects TRBV11-2 to TRBJ2-2; 8 nucleotides line up with TRBD1. Germline CDR1 SGHAT, CDR2 FQNNGV. The CDR3 has 15 amino acids. V trimming: 5 bases; J trimming: 1 base; junction bases outside the gene matches: 3. DNA of the CDR3: TGTGCCAGCAGCCCGGGACAGGTGAACACCGGGGAGCTGTTTTTT. Translated, it gives CASSPGQVNTGELFF.

This clone was seen more than once but under ten times. The rearrangement joins TRBV7-2 to TRBJ1-2, with TRBD1 matching 7 bases. This CDR3 spans 17 amino acids. The germline gives CDR1 SGHTA, CDR2 FQGNSA. Germline trimming cut 6 bases from V and 7 bases from J; bases unmatched to any gene: 20. The CDR3 nucleotides read TGTGCCAGCAGAAGCTTAGCGGCGACTGAGACAGGGAGTGGCTACACCTTC. Protein sequence: CASRSLAATETGSGYTF.

The chain carries TRBV9 and TRBJ2-5; TRBD2 aligns across 7 bases. CDR1 and CDR2 (germline): SGDLS, YYNGEE. The CDR3 length is 15 residues. V shed 0 bases and J 5 bases; nucleotides not matched to a gene: 7. The DNA of the CDR3 is TGTGCCAGCAGCGTAGGGGCGGGAGTAATGGAGACCCAGTACTTC. Translating gives CASSVGAGVMETQYF.

The chain combines TRBV6-2 or TRBV6-3 with TRBJ1-1, with no clear D. V lost 2 bases and J lost 0, with 13 bases in between. CDR1 MNHEY and CDR2 SVGEGT come from the germline V gene. The CDR3 runs to 16 residues. The DNA of the CDR3 is TGTGCCAGCAGTTACAGTCACCCTTTTATGAACACTGAAGCTTTCTTT. Residues: CASSYSHPFMNTEAFF.

J is TRBJ1-6 and V is TRBV6-5; 8 bases agree with TRBD1. This CDR3 has 14 amino acids. The junction had 7 bases not matched to a gene; V was cut back by 6 bases and J by 9 bases. Germline CDR1 and CDR2: MNHEY and SVGAGI. The chain's CDR3 is CASRGQGYVSPLHF. CDR3 in DNA: TGTGCCAGCAGAGGACAGGGATATGTTTCACCCCTCCACTTT.

This clone has just a few counts. This chain joins TRBV12-5 and TRBJ2-7, with 7 bases aligning to TRBD1. The CDR3 sequence is 15 residues long. Germline V gene sequence: CDR1 LGHNT, CDR2 FRNRAP. Trimming took 3 bases from V and 7 from J; bases not matched to a gene: 12. The CDR3 nucleotides are TGTGCTAGTGGTTTCTCAGGGGGTAGCGTAAGGGAGCAGTACTTC. It specifies CASGFSGGSVREQYF.

V and J are TRBV19 and TRBJ1-2, with TRBD1 matching over 10 bases. The germline gives CDR1 LNHDA, CDR2 SQIVND (reference sequence). There are 16 residues in the CDR3. With V trimmed by 7 bases and J by 5 bases, 13 bases remained unmatched. The CDR3 DNA is TGTGCCAGTACGCGATCCGGGACAGGGGTATCTTATGGCTACACCTTC. It yields the protein CASTRSGTGVSYGYTF.

The CDR3 DNA sequence: TGCGCCAGCAGCCAGGACAGCTATGGCTACACCTTC. It yields the protein CASSQDSYGYTF. V usage is TRBV5-1 and J usage is TRBJ1-2; D is perhaps TRBD1 (6 bases). In germline, CDR1 is SGHRS, CDR2 YFSETQ. V was shortened by 4 bases and J by 4 bases, with 8 bases between the two germline ends. This CDR3 spans 12 amino acids.

This rearrangement joins TRBV6-4 to TRBJ2-3, with no clear D. The CDR3 is made up of 14 amino acids. CDR1 and CDR2 from the germline V gene are MRHNA and SNTAGT. Trimming pared 2 bases from V and 6 bases from J, leaving 12 bases between. The CDR3 bases are TGTGCCAGCAGTGACCCAGCTACTGCGGATACGCAGTATTTT. It translates to CASSDPATADTQYF.

There are a few counts of this clone. J is TRBJ1-6 and V is TRBV2, with D possibly being TRBD1 (5 bases). Trimming cost V 0 bases and J 10 bases, with 13 bases left between them. The V gene's germline CDR1 is SNHLY and CDR2 FYNNEI. This CDR3 spans 15 amino acids. The CDR3 sequence is CASSEAWGPRSPLHF. As DNA, the CDR3 is TGTGCCAGCAGTGAAGCCTGGGGCCCTAGGTCACCCCTCCACTTT.

This clone was seen a handful of times. V usage is TRBV5-1 and J usage is TRBJ1-1, with 7 bases matching TRBD1. The germline V gene encodes CDR1 SGHRS and CDR2 YFSETQ. The trim removed 4 bases at V and 2 bases at J, leaving 8 bases unmatched. The CDR3 is 15 residues long. The CDR3 coding sequence is TGCGCCAGCAGCCCAACGACAGGGCGTAACACTGAAGCTTTCTTT. Its translation is CASSPTTGRNTEAFF.

V is TRBV19 and J is TRBJ1-3, with 7 bases lining up with TRBD1. This CDR3 has 16 amino acids. V lost 5 bases to trimming and J lost 0 bases; unmatched junction nucleotides: 7. CDR1 LNHDA and CDR2 SQIVND come from the germline V gene (reference sequence). CDR3 protein: CASSSPGTASGNTIYF. CDR3 DNA sequence: TGTGCCAGTAGTTCCCCGGGGACAGCCTCTGGAAACACCATATATTTT.

The genes are TRBV10-3 and TRBJ2-7, with TRBD2 matching over 9 bases. This CDR3 has 14 amino acids. Trimming cost V 10 bases and J 5 bases; bases outside gene matches: 12. Per the germline V gene, CDR1 is ENHRY and CDR2 is SYGVKD. This CDR3 is CATASREGKNEQYF. DNA of the CDR3: TGTGCCACGGCGTCGCGGGAGGGAAAAAACGAGCAGTACTTC.

The V call is TRBV19, the J call TRBJ2-1; D remains unclear. Per germline, CDR1 LNHDA and CDR2 SQIVND (reference sequence). The CDR3 is made up of 15 amino acids. V was shortened by 6 bases and J by 0 bases, with 12 bases between the two germline ends. The CDR3 loop reads CASRPRWSSYNEQFF. DNA of the CDR3: TGTGCCAGTAGGCCTCGCTGGAGCTCCTACAATGAGCAGTTCTTC.

This CDR3 reads CASSPRGLGVEQYF. Written as DNA, the CDR3 is TGCGCCAGCAGCCCTCGGGGACTAGGGGTTGAGCAGTACTTC. This chain uses TRBV5-1 with TRBJ2-7; 8 bases fit TRBD2. V shed 4 bases and J 7 bases; nucleotides not matched to a gene: 10. There are 14 residues in the CDR3. Looked up from germline, CDR1 is SGHRS and CDR2 is YFSETQ.

This clone was seen just once. The genes are TRBV18 and TRBJ1-3; D not certain. Looked up from germline, CDR1 is KGHSH and CDR2 is LQKENI. The V and J ends lost 0 bases and 4 bases respectively, with 10 bases between them. The CDR3 extends over 15 amino acids. CDR3: CASSPPGPMGNTIYF. CDR3 DNA: TGTGCCAGCTCACCACCAGGCCCGATGGGAAACACCATATATTTT.

Only one count was recorded for this clone. The chain recombines TRBV3-1 (or the pseudogene TRBV3-2) with TRBJ2-6; D not resolved. This CDR3 region has 16 residues. CDR1 and CDR2 (germline): LGHDT, YNNKEL (reference sequence). V gave up 4 bases and J gave up 4 bases, with 14 bases separating them. The CDR3 DNA sequence: TGTGCCAGCAGCCCCACAAGTCTGACCGGGGCCAACGTCCTGACTTTC. It specifies CASSPTSLTGANVLTF.

The chain joins TRBV5-4 to TRBJ1-3; TRBD1 agrees at 9 bases. Germline V CDR1 and CDR2: SGHNT, YYREEE (reference sequence). The CDR3 is made up of 16 amino acids. J was trimmed by 2 bases and V by 4 bases; bases with no gene match: 7. Here the CDR3 reads CASSVSTGGTGNTIYF. The CDR3 nucleotides read TGTGCCAGCAGCGTCTCGACAGGGGGGACTGGAAACACCATATATTTT.

The rearrangement uses TRBV19 and TRBJ2-3; 7 bases map to TRBD1. This CDR3 region has 14 residues. Germline V gene data show CDR1 as LNHDA and CDR2 as SQIVND (reference sequence). Trimming at V came to 7 bases and at J to 0 bases, leaving 4 bases not matched to a gene. The chain's CDR3 is CASKQGQSTDTQYF. As DNA, the CDR3 is TGTGCCAGTAAGCAGGGACAGAGCACAGATACGCAGTATTTT.

V gene TRBV29-1 combines with J gene TRBJ2-1; 13 nucleotides align to TRBD2. CDR3 length equals 15 residues. V lost 6 bases and J lost 7; bases outside the gene matches: 9. Looked up from germline, CDR1 is SQVTM and CDR2 is ANQGSEA. The CDR3 region has the DNA TGCAGCGTGTACGGACTAGCGGGAGTTGGGAATGAGCAGTTCTTC. Protein: CSVYGLAGVGNEQFF.

This clone was observed once. The V gene is TRBV2, the J gene TRBJ2-5, with D perhaps being TRBD1 or TRBD2 (5 bases each). Germline V gene sequence: CDR1 SNHLY, CDR2 FYNNEI. The CDR3 is made up of 13 amino acids. Trimming cost V 2 bases and J 7 bases, with 11 bases left between them. CDR3 DNA sequence: TGTGCCAGCAGTGAATCCGGGGCCGGGACCCAGTACTTC. Protein: CASSESGAGTQYF.

This sequence joins TRBV24-1 and TRBJ2-7, with TRBD2 matching 7 bases. The CDR3 spans 17 residues. Trimming took 5 bases from V and 3 from J; bases not matched to a gene: 15. The V gene's germline CDR1 is KGHDR and CDR2 SFDVKD. CDR3 in DNA: TGTGCCACCAGTGGGGGGGTTGGGCAAGGGAGGGGCTACGAGCAGTACTTC. This translates into CATSGGVGQGRGYEQYF.

This chain connects TRBV7-9 to TRBJ1-2; the D is unclear. Germline-derived CDR1 and CDR2 are SEHNR and FQNEAQ (reference sequence). The CDR3 is 14 amino acids. Trimming stripped 5 bases from V and 6 bases from J, with 16 bases between. Here the CDR3 DNA reads TGTGCCAGCAGCCTCGGGAGGCCGATAAATGGCTACACCTTC. It encodes CASSLGRPINGYTF.